This TCR beta chain appears in the sequencing data of a study of shared clonotypes between healthy human individuals. The length of the CDR3 is 12 residues. Germline values: CDR1 SQVTM, CDR2 ANQGSEA. Trimming left V 7 bases short and J 1 base short, with 11 bases between. Using immunoSEQ multiplex PCR, the repertoire was profiled, and TCRdb retains in-frame clones only, with some absent. Among a few million clones listed, approximately 92% were seen once. The sequence was obtained from a man aged 18 to 35 in good health. The chain uses TRBV29-1 and TRBJ2-7; no clear D. The material sequenced was naive CD4+ T cells sorted from blood. This sample's subset: CD45RA+ positively selected. The DNA for the CDR3 is TGCAGCGCCCTGGGCAGATCCTACGAGCAGTACTTC. It is translated as CSALGRSYEQYF.